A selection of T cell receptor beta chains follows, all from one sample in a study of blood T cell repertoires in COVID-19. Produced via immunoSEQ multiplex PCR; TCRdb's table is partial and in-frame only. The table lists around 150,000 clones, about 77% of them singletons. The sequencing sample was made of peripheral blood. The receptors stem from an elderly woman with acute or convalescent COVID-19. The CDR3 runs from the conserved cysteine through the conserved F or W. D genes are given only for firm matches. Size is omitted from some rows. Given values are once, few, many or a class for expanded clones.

CDR3aa: CASSPLQSPREQYF
CDR3nt: TGTGCCAGCAGCCCCCTACAGAGCCCCAGGGAGCAGTACTTC
j_gene: TRBJ2-7
d_gene: NA
abundance: NA
v_gene: TRBV7-6

CDR3aa: CASSKGLAGVNEQFF
CDR3nt: TGCGCCAGCAGTAAAGGACTAGCGGGAGTAAATGAGCAGTTCTTC
j_gene: TRBJ2-1
d_gene: TRBD2
abundance: NA
v_gene: TRBV4-1

CDR3aa: CASRGEGNYGYTF
CDR3nt: TGTGCCAGCAGGGGGGAGGGTAACTATGGCTACACCTTC
j_gene: TRBJ1-2
d_gene: NA
abundance: NA
v_gene: TRBV7-9

CDR3aa: CASSLQGANYGYTF
CDR3nt: TGTGCCAGCAGCTTACAGGGGGCTAACTATGGCTACACCTTC
j_gene: TRBJ1-2
d_gene: TRBD1
abundance: NA
v_gene: TRBV7-2

CDR3aa: CASSLRRGYETQYF
CDR3nt: TGTGCCAGCAGCTTAAGGCGGGGCTATGAGACCCAGTACTTC
j_gene: TRBJ2-5
d_gene: NA
abundance: NA
v_gene: TRBV5-8

CDR3aa: CASSPPGVFNYGYTF
CDR3nt: TGTGCCAGCAGCCCGCCAGGGGTTTTTAACTATGGCTACACCTTC
j_gene: TRBJ1-2
d_gene: NA
abundance: NA
v_gene: TRBV7-8

CDR3aa: CASSYRGTDTQYF
CDR3nt: TGTGCCAGCAGTTACAGGGGGACAGATACGCAGTATTTT
j_gene: TRBJ2-3
d_gene: TRBD1
abundance: once
v_gene: TRBV28

CDR3aa: CAISGTGGLGTEAFF
CDR3nt: TGTGCCATCAGTGGGACAGGGGGCTTGGGCACTGAAGCTTTCTTT
j_gene: TRBJ1-1
d_gene: TRBD1
abundance: few
v_gene: TRBV10-3

CDR3aa: CASSESEGAGYGYTF
CDR3nt: TGTGCCAGCAGTGAATCCGAGGGCGCGGGCTATGGCTACACCTTC
j_gene: TRBJ1-2
d_gene: NA
abundance: NA
v_gene: TRBV25-1

CDR3aa: CASSSRGGSYEQYF
CDR3nt: TGTGCCAGCAGCTCAAGGGGCGGCTCCTACGAGCAGTACTTC
j_gene: TRBJ2-7
d_gene: NA
abundance: once
v_gene: TRBV14

CDR3aa: CASSLGGTGREKLFF
CDR3nt: TGTGCCAGCAGCTTAGGGGGGACAGGGCGGGAAAAACTGTTTTTT
j_gene: TRBJ1-4
d_gene: TRBD1
abundance: NA
v_gene: TRBV11-2

CDR3aa: CASSPIGGVSYYGYTF
CDR3nt: TGTGCCAGCAGCCCTATTGGGGGGGTTTCGTACTATGGCTACACCTTC
j_gene: TRBJ1-2
d_gene: NA
abundance: NA
v_gene: TRBV27

CDR3aa: CASSARQGSNQPQHF
CDR3nt: TGTGCCAGCAGTGCCCGACAGGGTAGCAATCAGCCCCAGCATTTT
j_gene: TRBJ1-5
d_gene: TRBD1
abundance: NA
v_gene: TRBV28

CDR3aa: CASSSPGNSPLHF
CDR3nt: TGTGCCAGCAGTTCCCCGGGGAATTCACCCCTCCACTTT
j_gene: TRBJ1-6
d_gene: NA
abundance: few
v_gene: TRBV28

CDR3aa: CSVVRGYIQYF
CDR3nt: TGCAGCGTTGTACGAGGGTACATTCAGTACTTC
j_gene: TRBJ2-4
d_gene: NA
abundance: NA
v_gene: TRBV29-1

CDR3aa: CASGRQVPSYEQYF
CDR3nt: TGTGCTAGTGGTCGACAGGTCCCTAGCTACGAGCAGTACTTC
j_gene: TRBJ2-7
d_gene: NA
abundance: NA
v_gene: TRBV12-5

CDR3aa: CASSQGRQVNYGYTF
CDR3nt: TGCGCCAGCAGCCAGGGGAGACAGGTTAACTATGGCTACACCTTC
j_gene: TRBJ1-2
d_gene: NA
abundance: NA
v_gene: TRBV4-1

CDR3aa: CAWSRRQTGELFF
CDR3nt: TGTGCCTGGAGTCGACGACAGACCGGGGAGCTGTTTTTT
j_gene: TRBJ2-2
d_gene: NA
abundance: NA
v_gene: TRBV30

CDR3aa: CASRGDSRYEQYF
CDR3nt: TGTGCCAGCAGGGGGGACAGTAGGTACGAGCAGTACTTC
j_gene: TRBJ2-7
d_gene: TRBD1
abundance: once
v_gene: TRBV2

CDR3aa: CASNSLAGGPVEQFF
CDR3nt: TGTGCCAGCAATTCACTAGCGGGAGGACCTGTTGAGCAGTTCTTC
j_gene: TRBJ2-1
d_gene: TRBD2
abundance: NA
v_gene: TRBV28

CDR3aa: CASSLGTANEKLFF
CDR3nt: TGTGCCAGCAGCCTCGGGACAGCAAATGAAAAACTGTTTTTT
j_gene: TRBJ1-4
d_gene: TRBD1
abundance: NA
v_gene: TRBV11-1

CDR3aa: CASSGRDRVGETQYF
CDR3nt: TGTGCCAGCAGCGGGCGGGACAGGGTCGGGGAGACCCAGTACTTC
j_gene: TRBJ2-5
d_gene: TRBD1
abundance: NA
v_gene: TRBV9

CDR3aa: CASRTQGAGGYTF
CDR3nt: TGTGCCAGCAGGACACAGGGGGCTGGCGGCTACACCTTC
j_gene: TRBJ1-2
d_gene: TRBD1
abundance: NA
v_gene: TRBV6-5

CDR3aa: CASSLKRGGNEQFF
CDR3nt: TGTGCCAGCAGCTTGAAGCGGGGCGGCAATGAGCAGTTCTTC
j_gene: TRBJ2-1
d_gene: TRBD2
abundance: NA
v_gene: TRBV5-4

CDR3aa: CASHSGQGSEKLFF
CDR3nt: TGTGCCAGTCATTCGGGACAGGGTAGTGAAAAACTGTTTTTT
j_gene: TRBJ1-4
d_gene: TRBD1
abundance: few
v_gene: TRBV19

CDR3aa: CASSSSVGRGGADTQYF
CDR3nt: TGTGCCAGCTCCTCCTCGGTGGGGAGGGGAGGAGCAGATACGCAGTATTTT
j_gene: TRBJ2-3
d_gene: TRBD2
abundance: NA
v_gene: TRBV18

CDR3aa: CASSFGETNYGYTF
CDR3nt: TGTGCCAGCAGCTTTGGGGAGACGAACTATGGCTACACCTTC
j_gene: TRBJ1-2
d_gene: NA
abundance: NA
v_gene: TRBV7-9

CDR3aa: CAWDRGRVGTDTQYF
CDR3nt: TGTGCCTGGGACAGGGGGCGGGTTGGGACAGATACGCAGTATTTT
j_gene: TRBJ2-3
d_gene: TRBD1
abundance: NA
v_gene: TRBV30

CDR3aa: CASSRLQGPVGGYTF
CDR3nt: TGTGCCAGCAGCCGCCTACAGGGCCCTGTTGGTGGCTACACCTTC
j_gene: TRBJ1-2
d_gene: NA
abundance: NA
v_gene: TRBV7-9

CDR3aa: CASSPGTYGYTF
CDR3nt: TGTGCCAGCTCCCCAGGAACCTATGGCTACACCTTC
j_gene: TRBJ1-2
d_gene: NA
abundance: NA
v_gene: TRBV9

CDR3aa: CAWTPRGLFGELFF
CDR3nt: TGTGCCTGGACCCCCAGGGGGCTATTCGGGGAGCTGTTTTTT
j_gene: TRBJ2-2
d_gene: TRBD1
abundance: NA
v_gene: TRBV30

CDR3aa: CATSDFRREGQNNEQFF
CDR3nt: TGTGCCACCAGTGATTTTCGGCGGGAGGGCCAAAACAATGAGCAGTTCTTC
j_gene: TRBJ2-1
d_gene: TRBD2
abundance: NA
v_gene: TRBV24-1

CDR3aa: CASNSGQGVGEQYF
CDR3nt: TGTGCCAGTAATTCAGGGCAGGGGGTTGGCGAGCAGTACTTC
j_gene: TRBJ2-7
d_gene: TRBD1
abundance: many
v_gene: TRBV19

CDR3aa: CAYRDPGGEQYF
CDR3nt: TGTGCCTACCGGGACCCCGGGGGTGAGCAGTACTTC
j_gene: TRBJ2-7
d_gene: NA
abundance: NA
v_gene: TRBV30

CDR3aa: CASSLSGGGEKLFF
CDR3nt: TGCGCCAGCAGCTTGAGCGGGGGTGGCGAAAAACTGTTTTTT
j_gene: TRBJ1-4
d_gene: NA
abundance: NA
v_gene: TRBV5-1

CDR3aa: CASRGQTSYEQYF
CDR3nt: TGTGCCAGCAGGGGACAGACCAGCTACGAGCAGTACTTC
j_gene: TRBJ2-7
d_gene: TRBD1
abundance: NA
v_gene: TRBV6-6

CDR3aa: CASSAQGHSNQPQHF
CDR3nt: TGTGCCAGCAGTGCCCAGGGACATAGCAATCAGCCCCAGCATTTT
j_gene: TRBJ1-5
d_gene: NA
abundance: NA
v_gene: TRBV2